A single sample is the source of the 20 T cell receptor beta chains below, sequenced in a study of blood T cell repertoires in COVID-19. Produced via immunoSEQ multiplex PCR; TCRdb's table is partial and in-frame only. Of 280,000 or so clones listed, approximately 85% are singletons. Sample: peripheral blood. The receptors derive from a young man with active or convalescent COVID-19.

The CDR3 region is CASSQDISSYNEQFF. The CDR3 nucleotides read TGTGCCAGCTCACAGGACATCTCCTCCTACAATGAGCAGTTCTTC. The chain carries TRBV18 and TRBJ2-1; TRBD1 might be the D (5 bases). The CDR3 is made up of 15 amino acids. Germline V lookup: CDR1 KGHSH, CDR2 LQKENI. Trimming pared 4 bases from V and 0 bases from J, leaving 10 bases between. Drawing the rest from reference TRBV18 and TRBJ2-1, the complete variable domain is NAGVMQNPRHLVRRRGQEARLRCSPMKGHSHVYWYRQLPEEGLKFMVYLQKENIIDESGMPKERFSAEFPKEGPSILRIQQVVRGDSAAYFCASSQDISSYNEQFFGPGTRLTVL.

The CDR3 loop reads CASSSRGMNNSPLHF. CDR3 nucleotides: TGTGCCAGCAGCTCGCGGGGTATGAATAATTCACCCCTCCACTTT. The rearrangement uses TRBV7-6 and TRBJ1-6; D is ambiguous. V gave up 4 bases and J gave up 5 bases, with 12 bases separating them. CDR1 is SGHVS, CDR2 FNYEAQ, per germline. The CDR3 extends over 15 amino acids.

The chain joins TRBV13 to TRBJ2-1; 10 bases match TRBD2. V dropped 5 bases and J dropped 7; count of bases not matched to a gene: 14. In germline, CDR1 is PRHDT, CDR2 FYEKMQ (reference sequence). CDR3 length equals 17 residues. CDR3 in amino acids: CASSLGGGLAIGNEQFF. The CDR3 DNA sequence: TGTGCCAGCAGCCTTGGCGGGGGACTAGCGATTGGTAATGAGCAGTTCTTC.

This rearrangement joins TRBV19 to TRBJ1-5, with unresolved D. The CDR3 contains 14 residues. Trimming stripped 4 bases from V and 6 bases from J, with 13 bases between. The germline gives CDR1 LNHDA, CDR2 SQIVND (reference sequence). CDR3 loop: CASSRILGTQPQHF. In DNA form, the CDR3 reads TGTGCCAGTAGTAGGATACTAGGAACTCAGCCCCAGCATTTT.

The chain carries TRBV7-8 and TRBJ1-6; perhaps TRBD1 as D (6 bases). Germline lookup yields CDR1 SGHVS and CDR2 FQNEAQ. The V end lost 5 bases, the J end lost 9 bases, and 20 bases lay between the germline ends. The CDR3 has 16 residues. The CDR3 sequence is CASSRSGQRFSSPLHF. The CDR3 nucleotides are TGTGCCAGCAGCAGATCCGGACAGAGATTTTCTTCACCCCTCCACTTT.

In DNA, the CDR3 is TGTGCCAGCAGTTACTCAGGGGGGGACACTGAAGCTTTCTTT. Protein product: CASSYSGGDTEAFF. This rearrangement joins TRBV6-2 or TRBV6-3 to TRBJ1-1, with D possibly TRBD1 on 6 matching bases. From germline, CDR1 is MNHEY and CDR2 SVGEGT. CDR3 length: 14 amino acids. V shed 0 bases and J shed 3 bases, with 8 bases lying between them.

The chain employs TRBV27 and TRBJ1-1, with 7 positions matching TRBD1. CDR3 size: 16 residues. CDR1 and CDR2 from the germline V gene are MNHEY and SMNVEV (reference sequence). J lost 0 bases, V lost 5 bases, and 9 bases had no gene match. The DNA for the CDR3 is TGTGCCAGCAGTGACCCGGGGACAGCCTTGAACACTGAAGCTTTCTTT. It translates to CASSDPGTALNTEAFF.

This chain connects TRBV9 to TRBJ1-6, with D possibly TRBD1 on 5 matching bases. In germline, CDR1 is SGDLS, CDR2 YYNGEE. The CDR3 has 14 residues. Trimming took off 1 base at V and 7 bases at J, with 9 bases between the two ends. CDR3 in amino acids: CASSVRQSNSPLHF. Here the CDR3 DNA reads TGTGCCAGCAGCGTAAGACAGAGCAATTCACCCCTCCACTTT.

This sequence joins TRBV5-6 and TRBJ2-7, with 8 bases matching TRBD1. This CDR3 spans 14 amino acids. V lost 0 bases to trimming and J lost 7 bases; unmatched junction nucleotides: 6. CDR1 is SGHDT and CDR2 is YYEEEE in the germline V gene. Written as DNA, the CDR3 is TGTGCCAGCAGCTTGGTGGTCAGGGGGCAAGAGCAGTACTTC. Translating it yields CASSLVVRGQEQYF. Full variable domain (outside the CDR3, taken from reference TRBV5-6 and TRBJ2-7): DAGVTQSPTHLIKTRGQQVTLRCSPKSGHDTVSWYQQALGQGPQFIFQYYEEEERQRGNFPDRFSGHQFPNYSSELNVNALLLGDSALYLCASSLVVRGQEQYFGPGTRLTVT.

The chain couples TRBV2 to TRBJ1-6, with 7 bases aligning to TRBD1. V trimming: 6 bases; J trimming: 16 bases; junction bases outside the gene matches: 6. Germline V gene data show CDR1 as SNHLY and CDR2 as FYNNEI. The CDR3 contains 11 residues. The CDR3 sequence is CASSLDRALHF. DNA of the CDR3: TGTGCCAGCAGCCTCGACAGGGCACTCCACTTT.

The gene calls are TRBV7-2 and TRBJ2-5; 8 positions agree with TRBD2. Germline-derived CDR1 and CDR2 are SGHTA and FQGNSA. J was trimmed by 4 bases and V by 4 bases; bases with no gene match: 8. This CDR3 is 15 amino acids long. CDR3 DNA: TGTGCCAGCAGCTCCGGGGGGGCGGGGGGAGAGACCCAGTACTTC. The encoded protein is CASSSGGAGGETQYF. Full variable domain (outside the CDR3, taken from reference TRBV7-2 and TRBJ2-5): GAGVSQSPSNKVTEKGKDVELRCDPISGHTALYWYRQSLGQGLEFLIYFQGNSAPDKSGLPSDRFSAERTGGSVSTLTIQRTQQEDSAVYLCASSSGGAGGETQYFGPGTRLLVL.

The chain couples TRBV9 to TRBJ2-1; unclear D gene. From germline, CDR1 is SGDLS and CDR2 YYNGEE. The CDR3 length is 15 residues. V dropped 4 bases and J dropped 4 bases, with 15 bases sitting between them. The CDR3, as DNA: TGTGCCAGCAGCCCCGACATAGAAACTTACAATGAGCAGTTCTTC. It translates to CASSPDIETYNEQFF.

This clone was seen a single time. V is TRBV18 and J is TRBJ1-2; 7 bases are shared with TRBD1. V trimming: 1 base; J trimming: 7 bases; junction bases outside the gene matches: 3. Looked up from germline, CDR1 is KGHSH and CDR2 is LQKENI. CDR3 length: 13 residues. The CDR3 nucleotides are TGTGCCAGCTCACCACGGGACAGTCCTGGCTACACCTTC. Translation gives CASSPRDSPGYTF.

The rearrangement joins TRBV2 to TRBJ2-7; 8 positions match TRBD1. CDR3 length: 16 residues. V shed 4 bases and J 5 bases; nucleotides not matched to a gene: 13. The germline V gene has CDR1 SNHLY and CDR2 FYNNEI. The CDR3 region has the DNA TGTGCCAGCAGTGGGACCGGGACAGGCTCTTTTGACGAGCAGTACTTC. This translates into CASSGTGTGSFDEQYF.

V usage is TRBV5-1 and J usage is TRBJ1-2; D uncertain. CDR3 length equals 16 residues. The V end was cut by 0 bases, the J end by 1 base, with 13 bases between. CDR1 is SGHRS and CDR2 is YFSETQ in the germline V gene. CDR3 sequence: CASSLGPANLNYGYTF. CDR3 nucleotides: TGCGCCAGCAGCTTGGGTCCCGCTAACCTTAACTATGGCTACACCTTC.

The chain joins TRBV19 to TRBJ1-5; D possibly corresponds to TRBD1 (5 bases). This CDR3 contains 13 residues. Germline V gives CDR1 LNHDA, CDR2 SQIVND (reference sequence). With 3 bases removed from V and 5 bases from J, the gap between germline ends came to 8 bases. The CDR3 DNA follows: TGTGCCAGTAGTATCGCGGGGCATCAGCCCCAGCATTTT. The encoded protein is CASSIAGHQPQHF.

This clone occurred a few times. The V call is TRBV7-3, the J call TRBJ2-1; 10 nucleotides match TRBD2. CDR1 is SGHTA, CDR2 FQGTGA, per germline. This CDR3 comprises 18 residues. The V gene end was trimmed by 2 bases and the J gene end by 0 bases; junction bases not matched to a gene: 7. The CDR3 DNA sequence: TGTGCCAGCAGCTTACTAGCGGGGGACCCAAGCTCCTACAATGAGCAGTTCTTC. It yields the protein CASSLLAGDPSSYNEQFF.

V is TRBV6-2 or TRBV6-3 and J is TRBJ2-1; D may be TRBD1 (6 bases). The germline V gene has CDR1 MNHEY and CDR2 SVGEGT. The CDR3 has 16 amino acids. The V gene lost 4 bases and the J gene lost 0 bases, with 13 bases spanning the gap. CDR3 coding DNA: TGTGCCAGCAGTTTCAACAGGGTGGGCTCCTACAATGAGCAGTTCTTC. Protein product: CASSFNRVGSYNEQFF.

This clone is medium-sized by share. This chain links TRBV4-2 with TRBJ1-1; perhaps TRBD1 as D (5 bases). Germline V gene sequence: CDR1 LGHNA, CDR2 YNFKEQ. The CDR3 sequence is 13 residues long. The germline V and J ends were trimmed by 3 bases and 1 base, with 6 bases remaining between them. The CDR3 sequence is CASSQTENTEAFF. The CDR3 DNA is TGTGCCAGCAGCCAGACAGAGAACACTGAAGCTTTCTTT.

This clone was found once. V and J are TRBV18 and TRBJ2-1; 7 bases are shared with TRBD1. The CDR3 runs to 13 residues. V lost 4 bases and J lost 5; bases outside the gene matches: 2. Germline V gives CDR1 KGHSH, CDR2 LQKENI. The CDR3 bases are TGTGCCAGCTCACGGGGACAGAACAATGAGCAGTTCTTC. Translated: CASSRGQNNEQFF.